This T cell receptor beta chain was obtained from a study of blood T cell repertoires in COVID-19. Background on the study: Specimens from acute and convalescent COVID-19 originated in the United States, Italy and Spain.

Authors' processing steps: It was from reference gene primer amplification that nucleated cell counts were estimated. Measured with immunoSEQ multiplex PCR; TCRdb has only the in-frame clones, and not every one. That table gives V, J and clone size, and the DNA gave D and trimming. The table records almost 70,000 clones, 79% of them present only once. This clone appeared once. Germline trimming cut 0 bases from V and 7 bases from J; bases unmatched to any gene: 7. The CDR3 totals 16 residues. Germline CDR1 reads MGHRA; CDR2 reads YSYEKL. The TCR originated in a human donor in a cohort sampled during active COVID-19. Sequencing input: peripheral blood. The chain employs TRBV4-1 and TRBJ1-5; TRBD1 aligns across 9 bases. CDR3 loop: CASSQEGTGSLQPQHF. In DNA, the CDR3 is TGCGCCAGCAGCCAAGAAGGGACAGGGTCATTACAGCCCCAGCATTTT.